Sequencing of this TCR beta chain was carried out in a study of blood T cell repertoires in COVID-19. Study information: The samples span acute and convalescent COVID-19 from the United States, Italy and Spain. Sources were T cells, B-cell-depleted T cells, or PBMCs; the material itself was cDNA or gDNA.

Only in-frame clones appear in the TCRdb table, and some are missing; sequencing was by immunoSEQ multiplex PCR. The sample includes some 180,000 clones, roughly 79% of them seen just once. The CDR3 sequence is 13 residues long. Trimming shortened V by 8 bases and J by 3 bases, and 8 bases separated the two germline ends. Germline V gene sequence: CDR1 SGHTA, CDR2 FQGTGA. Seattle-derived patients entered the study during active infection and were followed longitudinally. The TCR was taken from a woman in her 40s with COVID-19, enrolled during active disease. The sample consisted of peripheral blood. The chain links TRBV7-3 to TRBJ2-6; no clear D. CDR3 coding DNA: TGTGCCAGCCGCCTCGGTGGGGCCAACGTCCTGACTTTC. Its translation is CASRLGGANVLTF.